This T cell receptor (beta chain) emerged from a study of cytomegalovirus exposure and HLA in healthy donors. General study points: A later analysis found TCR association rates differed by HLA locus, highest for DRB1 and lowest for HLA-C. Sequencing likely generated an artifact that appeared as a cluster of highly shared sequence variants.

The donors comprised healthy bone marrow donors. The CDR3 is 15 amino acids. This clone was seen a few times. Its antigen is still unknown. Amplification used 60 Vbeta primers and 13 Jbeta primers. The data were produced by immunoSEQ multiplex PCR, yet TCRdb's version contains in-frame clones alone and is incomplete. Of 150,000 to 200,000 clones listed, approximately 71% are singletons. This chain joins TRBV21-1 and TRBJ2-3; TRBD1 is the table's D call, not checked against the DNA. TRBV21-1 is a pseudogene. Material: PBMCs. This TCR came from a woman between 40 and 55 years old in good health and CMV-seropositive. The CDR3 region is CASSTGQWGTDTQYF. In nucleotides, the CDR3 is TGTGCCAGCAGCACTGGACAATGGGGCACAGATACGCAGTATTTT.